This TCR beta chain was retrieved from a study of technical replicates of blood from a handful of donors. This table comes from immunoSEQ multiplex PCR, and its TCRdb copy is limited to in-frame clones, with some not included. This table holds roughly 100,000 clones, around 95% found once. J was trimmed by 6 bases and V by 7 bases; bases with no gene match: 17. The germline gives CDR1 SEHNR, CDR2 FQNEAQ (reference sequence). The length of the CDR3 is 16 residues. The sample taken for sequencing was T cells isolated from PBMCs. The V call is TRBV7-9, the J call TRBJ1-2; 7 positions agree with TRBD1. This TCR came from a human donor in good health. The CDR3 coding sequence is TGTGCCAGCAACACCCTCGACAGGGAGGTTTTGGATGGCTACACCTTC. Its protein is CASNTLDREVLDGYTF.